This TCR beta chain was found in a study of Ad26.COV2.S vaccination and SARS-CoV-2 variants. Study-wide background: Of the COV1001 trial arms, the Ad26.COV2.S arm included the donor. By the intramuscular route, Ad26.COV2.S was given once, or twice 56 days apart. Study observations and caveats: Researchers reported similar non-spike TCR breadth in vaccine and placebo recipients.

Germline V CDR1 and CDR2: SGHAT, FQNNGV. This CDR3 contains 16 residues. The V gene end was trimmed by 4 bases and the J gene end by 5 bases; junction bases not matched to a gene: 12. Clones were read by immunoSEQ multiplex PCR, and TCRdb kept only the in-frame ones, dropping some. The data hold about 400,000 clones, with approximately 89% observed a single time. This clone was recorded once. The antigen is undetermined. Treatment of the sample: some 19 received Ad26.COV2.S at low or high dose, single or two shots; 5 received placebo; per-sample allocation not given. Vaccine and placebo recipients were sampled on day 63 after the first injection. Within Boston, the person who donated was an adult of 18-55 years.

The sequence derives from a person between 18 and 60 years old who received the Ad26.COV2.S COVID-19 vaccine or a placebo. Material: peripheral blood, obtained in a trial of Ad26.COV2.S vaccine versus placebo. This chain links TRBV11-2 with TRBJ2-3; 7 nucleotides match TRBD2. CDR3: CASSWPPGGLRDTQYF. CDR3 in DNA: TGTGCCAGCAGCTGGCCCCCCGGGGGGTTGAGAGATACGCAGTATTTT.